The source of this T cell receptor (beta chain) is a study of blood T cell repertoires in COVID-19. The wider study: The analysed material was cDNA or gDNA that came from T cells, B-cell-depleted T cells, or PBMCs.

This study enrolled people aged about 18 to 90 from about 24 US geographic areas. Assignments of participants to cohorts depended upon their own reported clinical history. In the authors' methods: The authors estimated nucleated cell counts from reference gene primer amplification. Repertoires were generated with immunoSEQ multiplex PCR, while TCRdb's copy carries only in-frame clones and drops some. Clone size and the V and J calls come from that table; the DNA yielded D and trimming. The data contain 130,000 to 150,000 clones, about 80% of them singletons. The CDR3 consists of 12 residues. Germline V gene data show CDR1 as MGHDK and CDR2 as SYGVNS. V lost 5 bases and J lost 4, with 6 bases in between.

Specimen: PBMCs or T cells enriched from blood (not recorded which). The chain has TRBV25-1 and TRBJ1-5, with a weak D call TRBD1 (5 bases). This receptor was obtained from a man aged 50 or older who had recovered from COVID-19. CDR3 loop: CASSQGNQPQHF. DNA for the CDR3: TGTGCCAGCAGTCAGGGAAATCAGCCCCAGCATTTT.